Listed below are T cell receptor beta chains from one sample, sequenced in a study of cytomegalovirus exposure and HLA in healthy donors. Some clones are missing from TCRdb's copy, which holds only in-frame ones; the method was immunoSEQ multiplex PCR. Among roughly 150,000 clones listed, 70% to 80% were seen once. Sample: PBMCs. These receptors all come from a man aged 18 to 30 in good health and CMV-seropositive. Each CDR3 is given with its conserved first and last residue. The order of the fields is J gene, clone size, V gene, D gene, CDR3 protein, CDR3 DNA. The D gene is left open where the match is weak. Size values are once, few and many counts, or a class for expanded clones, and some rows have none.

j_call: TRBJ2-1; clone_size: .; v_call: TRBV7-9; d_call: .; cdr3_aa: CASSSSVVNEQFF; cdr3_nt: TGTGCCAGCAGCTCCAGTGTCGTCAATGAGCAGTTCTTC
j_call: TRBJ2-7; clone_size: .; v_call: TRBV4-3; d_call: .; cdr3_aa: CASSHSRELYEQYF; cdr3_nt: TGCGCCAGCAGCCATAGCCGGGAGCTCTACGAGCAGTACTTC
j_call: TRBJ2-1; clone_size: few; v_call: TRBV6-5; d_call: TRBD2; cdr3_aa: CASSSPGGSYNEQFF; cdr3_nt: TGTGCCAGCAGTTCGCCGGGAGGCTCCTACAATGAGCAGTTCTTC
j_call: TRBJ1-3; clone_size: .; v_call: TRBV2; d_call: .; cdr3_aa: CASSIQGAGNTIYF; cdr3_nt: TGTGCCAGCAGTATACAGGGTGCTGGAAACACCATATATTTT
j_call: TRBJ2-7; clone_size: .; v_call: TRBV2; d_call: .; cdr3_aa: CASTRQDSYEQYF; cdr3_nt: TGTGCCAGCACCAGACAGGATTCCTACGAGCAGTACTTC
j_call: TRBJ1-4; clone_size: .; v_call: TRBV28; d_call: .; cdr3_aa: CASSLLTPAGEKLFF; cdr3_nt: TGTGCCAGCAGTTTACTGACTCCGGCAGGGGAAAAACTGTTTTTT
j_call: TRBJ2-7; clone_size: .; v_call: TRBV11-2; d_call: TRBD1; cdr3_aa: CASSFRTGGLPSSYEQYF; cdr3_nt: TGTGCCAGCAGCTTTCGGACAGGGGGCCTTCCGAGCTCCTACGAGCAGTACTTC
j_call: TRBJ1-5; clone_size: .; v_call: TRBV19; d_call: TRBD1; cdr3_aa: CASSIDTGVRPQHF; cdr3_nt: TGTGCCAGTAGTATAGATACAGGGGTTCGGCCCCAGCATTTT
j_call: TRBJ2-3; clone_size: .; v_call: TRBV7-3; d_call: .; cdr3_aa: CASSVNLGANTDTQYF; cdr3_nt: TGTGCCAGCAGCGTAAACCTGGGGGCCAACACAGATACGCAGTATTTT
j_call: TRBJ2-1; clone_size: .; v_call: TRBV28; d_call: TRBD2; cdr3_aa: CASRRRENSYSEQFF; cdr3_nt: TGTGCCAGCAGACGGCGGGAGAACTCCTACAGTGAGCAGTTCTTC
j_call: TRBJ2-7; clone_size: .; v_call: TRBV7-2; d_call: .; cdr3_aa: CASSGDDSYEQYF; cdr3_nt: TGTGCCAGCAGCGGAGACGACTCCTACGAGCAGTACTTC
j_call: TRBJ2-1; clone_size: .; v_call: TRBV4-3; d_call: TRBD2; cdr3_aa: CASSQDPLAGSAWQFF; cdr3_nt: TGCGCCAGCAGCCAAGATCCGCTAGCGGGCTCTGCATGGCAGTTCTTC
j_call: TRBJ1-1; clone_size: .; v_call: TRBV10-3; d_call: TRBD1; cdr3_aa: CAISESGQGAQNTEAFF; cdr3_nt: TGTGCCATCAGTGAGTCTGGACAGGGGGCACAAAACACTGAAGCTTTCTTT
j_call: TRBJ1-1; clone_size: .; v_call: TRBV19; d_call: TRBD1; cdr3_aa: CASSTGDRAHFGTEAFF; cdr3_nt: TGTGCCAGTAGTACCGGGGACAGGGCGCACTTCGGGACTGAAGCTTTCTTT
j_call: TRBJ2-1; clone_size: .; v_call: TRBV5-4; d_call: .; cdr3_aa: CASSLGSNNEQFF; cdr3_nt: TGTGCCAGCAGCTTGGGTAGTAACAATGAGCAGTTCTTC
j_call: TRBJ1-1; clone_size: once; v_call: TRBV6-1; d_call: .; cdr3_aa: CASSEDGFTEAFF; cdr3_nt: TGTGCCAGCAGTGAAGACGGGTTCACTGAAGCTTTCTTT
j_call: TRBJ1-5; clone_size: few; v_call: TRBV27; d_call: TRBD1; cdr3_aa: CASSWTGSNQPQHF; cdr3_nt: TGTGCCAGCAGTTGGACAGGGAGCAATCAGCCCCAGCATTTT
j_call: TRBJ1-1; clone_size: .; v_call: TRBV4-1; d_call: TRBD1; cdr3_aa: CASSWTGFNTEAFF; cdr3_nt: TGCGCCAGCAGCTGGACAGGGTTCAACACTGAAGCTTTCTTT